This is a list of T cell receptor beta chains from one sample in a study of shared clonotypes between healthy human individuals. Produced via immunoSEQ multiplex PCR; TCRdb's table is partial and in-frame only. The table shows about 2,500,000 clones, with around 90% occurring only once. Sequenced input: naive CD4+ T cells sorted from blood. These receptors originate from a man between 18 and 35 years old in good health. The CDR3 runs from the conserved cysteine through the conserved F or W. D genes are given only for firm matches. Expanded clones are given a class, and other clones once, few, many or no size at all.

>TRBV2|-|TRBD1|TRBJ2-1
CASRTQGSSYNEQFF
TGTGCCAGCAGGACACAGGGGAGCTCCTACAATGAGCAGTTCTTC
>TRBV5-1|-|TRBD1|TRBJ2-5
CASSRTGGGETQYF
TGCGCCAGCAGCCGCACAGGGGGCGGGGAGACCCAGTACTTC
>TRBV5-1|-|-|TRBJ2-2
CASSDSFGELFF
TGCGCCAGCAGCGACTCGTTCGGGGAGCTGTTTTTT
>TRBV21-1|-|-|TRBJ2-3
CASSKAQLKLPTDTQYF
TGTGCCAGCAGCAAAGCACAACTAAAGTTACCCACAGATACGCAGTATTTT
>TRBV28|-|TRBD2|TRBJ2-3
CASSLLAGADTQYF
TGTGCCAGCAGTTTACTAGCGGGGGCAGATACGCAGTATTTT
>TRBV2|-|TRBD2|TRBJ2-5
CASSEGLARETQYF
TGTGCCAGCAGTGAGGGACTAGCTAGAGAGACCCAGTACTTC
>TRBV12-1|-|-|TRBJ2-5
CASSTVLAYQETQYF
TGTGCCAGCAGCACCGTCTTAGCGTACCAAGAGACCCAGTACTTC
>TRBV19|-|-|TRBJ2-3
CASRAGSTDTQYF
TGTGCCAGTAGGGCGGGTAGCACAGATACGCAGTATTTT
>TRBV19|-|TRBD1|TRBJ2-2
CASSYWTGSNTGELFF
TGTGCCAGTAGCTACTGGACAGGGAGTAACACCGGGGAGCTGTTTTTT
>TRBV10-3|once|-|TRBJ1-2
CATNEANYGYTF
TGTGCCACCAACGAAGCTAACTATGGCTACACCTTC
>TRBV15|-|-|TRBJ2-4
CATSREQGNKNIQYF
TGTGCCACCAGCAGAGAGCAGGGAAACAAAAACATTCAGTACTTC
>TRBV11-1|-|-|TRBJ2-7
CASSLRSSYEQYF
TGTGCCAGCAGCCTCAGGAGCTCCTACGAGCAGTACTTC
>TRBV28|-|-|TRBJ2-3
CASSFSPGEDTQYF
TGTGCCAGCAGTTTTTCCCCTGGGGAGGATACGCAGTATTTT
>TRBV28|-|-|TRBJ2-3
CASSRGQPIDTDTQYF
TGTGCCAGCAGTCGTGGACAGCCCATCGACACAGATACGCAGTATTTT
>TRBV18|few|-|TRBJ1-1
CASGGETEAFF
TGTGCCAGCGGGGGGGAAACTGAAGCTTTCTTT
>TRBV5-1|-|-|TRBJ2-3
CASNKGGGPSTDTQYF
TGCGCCAGCAACAAAGGAGGGGGGCCTAGCACAGATACGCAGTATTTT
>TRBV7-2|once|TRBD2|TRBJ2-1
CASSRGLAGYNEQFF
TGTGCCAGCAGCCGGGGACTAGCGGGTTACAATGAGCAGTTCTTC
>TRBV5-1|-|-|TRBJ2-7
CASGHGWPGDEQYF
TGCGCCAGCGGCCATGGATGGCCTGGGGATGAGCAGTACTTC
>TRBV4-3|-|TRBD2|TRBJ2-3
CASSPQIATSGRAWTDTQYF
TGCGCCAGCAGCCCCCAAATCGCGACTAGCGGGAGGGCCTGGACAGATACGCAGTATTTT
>TRBV6-5|-|TRBD1|TRBJ2-1
CASSYSTGPGNNEQFF
TGTGCCAGCAGTTATTCGACAGGGCCCGGGAACAATGAGCAGTTCTTC
>TRBV7-9|-|TRBD1|TRBJ1-2
CASSPTGNYGYTF
TGTGCCAGCAGCCCGACAGGGAACTATGGCTACACCTTC
>TRBV7-9|-|-|TRBJ1-1
CASSLAGWSTAFF
TGTGCCAGCAGCTTGGCAGGGTGGAGTACGGCTTTCTTT
>TRBV6-5|-|TRBD1|TRBJ2-1
CASKVGDRPYNEQFF
TGTGCCAGCAAGGTCGGGGACAGGCCCTACAATGAGCAGTTCTTC
>TRBV25-1|-|TRBD1|TRBJ1-1
CASSELGIGTGNTEAFF
TGTGCCAGCAGTGAATTAGGGATAGGGACAGGGAACACTGAAGCTTTCTTT
>TRBV9|once|-|TRBJ2-5
CASSVYGAGETQYF
TGTGCCAGCAGCGTATATGGGGCCGGGGAGACCCAGTACTTC
>TRBV19|-|-|TRBJ2-5
CASSIGQVQETQYF
TGTGCCAGTAGTATAGGACAAGTCCAAGAGACCCAGTACTTC
>TRBV5-6|once|-|TRBJ2-3
CASSSEGLRDTQYF
TGTGCCAGCAGCTCAGAGGGGCTGAGAGATACGCAGTATTTT
>TRBV11-2|-|TRBD2|TRBJ2-7
CASSLGPGLAGAYEQYF
TGTGCCAGCAGCTTAGGACCCGGACTAGCGGGAGCCTACGAGCAGTACTTC
>TRBV6-5|-|-|TRBJ1-4
CASRDGEKLFF
TGTGCCAGCAGGGACGGGGAGAAACTGTTTTTT
>TRBV6-6|-|-|TRBJ1-1
CASSYSTFAGNTEAFF
TGTGCCAGCAGTTACTCGACTTTTGCGGGGAACACTGAAGCTTTCTTT
>TRBV11-2|-|TRBD2|TRBJ2-5
CASSPQTSGGAETQYF
TGTGCCAGCAGCCCGCAGACTAGCGGGGGGGCGGAGACCCAGTACTTC
>TRBV18|-|-|TRBJ1-4
CASSPGSINEKLFF
TGTGCCAGCTCACCAGGCAGTATAAATGAAAAACTGTTTTTT
>TRBV30|-|TRBD1|TRBJ2-5
CAWNGQGGVETQYF
TGTGCCTGGAACGGACAGGGGGGAGTAGAGACCCAGTACTTC
>TRBV10-3|once|TRBD1|TRBJ2-1
CAISEGTGTRNEQFF
TGTGCCATCAGTGAGGGGACAGGGACGCGCAATGAGCAGTTCTTC
>TRBV9|-|-|TRBJ2-1
CASSSLVEPYNEQFF
TGTGCCAGCAGCTCCCTAGTAGAACCTTACAATGAGCAGTTCTTC
>TRBV28|-|-|TRBJ1-2
CASSLTSRTYGYTF
TGTGCCAGCAGTTTAACTTCAAGAACCTATGGCTACACCTTC
>TRBV19|once|-|TRBJ2-2
CASRGPSTGELFF
TGTGCCAGTCGTGGGCCCAGCACCGGGGAGCTGTTTTTT